This paragraph covers one TCR beta chain sequence. Its specificity is unknown. This sample was taken from a study of a mutant IDH1 vaccine in newly diagnosed glioma. Study summary: Earlier therapy was either radiotherapy, temozolomide, or both, and most got both.

Here immunoSEQ multiplex PCR was the method, and the copy in TCRdb shows in-frame clones only, minus some. The repertoire holds approximately 60,000 clones, with roughly four fifths as singletons. The germline V gene has CDR1 GTSNPN and CDR2 SVGIG (reference sequence). This CDR3 is built from 12 residues. V lost 8 bases to trimming and J lost 2 bases; unmatched junction nucleotides: 5. Noted time point: week 35, safety follow-up. A 20-mer mutant IDH1 peptide at 300 ug was injected subcutaneously with topical imiquimod. Material: PBMCs, obtained from a glioma patient whose treatment included an IDH1 peptide vaccine. The receptor was isolated from a man aged 45-65 years with glioma. The genes are TRBV30 and TRBJ2-7, with 8 bases matching TRBD1. In nucleotides, the CDR3 is TGTGCCACCGGGACAGGAGCCTACGAGCAGTACTTC. Its translation is CATGTGAYEQYF.